These 9 T cell receptor beta chains were all obtained from the same sample, sequenced in a study of blood T cells in healthy people across ages. A second about 7 to 11 cycle PCR used barcoded and J-beta primers. TCRdb itself ran the 5' RACE reads through MiXCR, one entry per CDR3 protein. The repertoire consists of 1.5 million to 2 million distinct CDR3 sequences, with 49% occurring once and the leading ten covering approximately 2%. The sample was blood. Receptor source: a woman in her forties in good health.

The V gene is TRBV6-2 or TRBV6-3, the J gene TRBJ2-5, with 9 bases fitting TRBD1. The V and J ends lost 1 base and 11 bases, in that order; junction bases with no gene match: 11. The germline V gene has CDR1 MNHEY and CDR2 SVGEGT. The CDR3 has 15 residues. CDR3 DNA sequence: TGTGCCAGCAGTTACTACGGACAGGGGTGGAATGAGCAGTACTTC. Protein: CASSYYGQGWNEQYF.

The chain links TRBV28 to TRBJ2-5; 10 bases line up with TRBD2. The germline CDR1 and CDR2 sequences are MDHEN and SYDVKM. There are 15 residues in the CDR3. The V gene end was trimmed by 8 bases and the J gene end by 11 bases; junction bases not matched to a gene: 17. CDR3 in DNA: TGTGCCAGCGAGGGGTCTAGCGGGGGCAACAATGAGCAGTACTTC. It is translated as CASEGSSGGNNEQYF. Using reference TRBV28 and TRBJ2-5 for the parts outside the CDR3, the full variable domain is DVKVTQSSRYLVKRTGEKVFLECVQDMDHENMFWYRQDPGLGLRLIYFSYDVKMKEKGDIPEGYSVSREKKERFSLILESASTNQTSMYLCASEGSSGGNNEQYFGPGTRLLVL.

The chain couples TRBV4-3 to TRBJ1-1; tentative D call: TRBD1 (6 bases). Trimming removed 1 base from V and 5 bases from J, with 11 bases in between. Germline-derived CDR1 and CDR2 are LGHNA and YSLEER. This CDR3 comprises 14 residues. The CDR3 loop reads CASSQVQGLTEAFF. CDR3 bases: TGCGCCAGCAGCCAAGTTCAGGGGTTGACTGAAGCTTTCTTT.

The chain employs TRBV7-2 and TRBJ1-2; TRBD1 agrees at 9 bases. The CDR3 runs 16 residues. V shed 5 bases, J shed 4 bases, and the junction held 11 bases outside the gene matches. Germline V gene sequence: CDR1 SGHTA, CDR2 FQGNSA. The DNA of the CDR3 is TGTGCCAGCAGCATTAGCGGGACAGGGATCGGCTATGGCTACACCTTC. Translation gives CASSISGTGIGYGYTF.

This chain links TRBV29-1 with TRBJ2-5, with D hard to call. The CDR3 is 12 residues long. Germline V gives CDR1 SQVTM, CDR2 ANQGSEA. V lost 6 bases and J lost 5, with 13 bases in between. The CDR3 region has the DNA TGCAGCGTATCTATCTTACGGGAGACCCAGTACTTC. It translates to CSVSILRETQYF.

This clonotype was observed a handful of times. CDR3 nucleotides: TGTGCCAGCAGTCTGACAGGCCTTAATGAGCAGTTCTTC. This encodes CASSLTGLNEQFF. V is TRBV12-3 or TRBV12-4 and J is TRBJ2-1; a possible D gene is TRBD1 (6 bases). The V end lost 5 bases, the J end lost 7 bases, and 12 bases lay between the germline ends. The CDR3 is made up of 13 amino acids.

The gene calls are TRBV15 and TRBJ2-3; 7 bases are a match to TRBD2. Unmatched junction bases numbered 5, after V lost 0 bases and J lost 2 bases. Germline assignment: CDR1 LNHNV and CDR2 YYDKDF (reference sequence). The CDR3 is made up of 16 amino acids. In nucleotides, the CDR3 is TGTGCCACCAGCAGAGATGGGACTACATCCACAGATACGCAGTATTTT. Its protein product is CATSRDGTTSTDTQYF.

This rearrangement joins TRBV20-1 to TRBJ1-6, with D perhaps matching TRBD1 (6 bases). The CDR3 covers 17 residues. V gave up 0 bases and J gave up 2 bases, with 14 bases separating them. Per germline, CDR1 DFQATT and CDR2 SNEGSKA (reference sequence). The CDR3, as DNA: TGCAGTGCTAGAGAACCAGGGGACGCTCCCTATAATTCACCCCTCCACTTT. Amino acid sequence: CSAREPGDAPYNSPLHF.

V is TRBV4-3 and J is TRBJ2-1, with a possible D match to TRBD1 (6 bases). The V and J ends lost 1 base and 5 bases respectively, with 12 bases between them. Per germline, CDR1 LGHNA and CDR2 YSLEER. This CDR3 spans 15 amino acids. The CDR3 coding sequence is TGCGCCAGCAGCCAAGTGAGGGGGTTCGACAATGAGCAGTTCTTC. This gives the protein CASSQVRGFDNEQFF.